What follows describes a single T cell receptor beta chain. The antigen is not known. The use of a sample-barcoded 5' primer and a J-beta primer mix characterized a second PCR of roughly 6 to 12 cycles. From the 5' RACE reads, TCRdb called clonotypes with MiXCR, one entry per CDR3 protein. This repertoire shows fewer than 600,000 distinct CDR3 sequences, roughly a quarter found once; its top ten account for roughly 3.5%. These data belong to a study of blood T cells in healthy people across ages. Study-level points and caveats: Higher diversity, along with more naive CD4+ cells, distinguished long-lived donors from aged donors.

With 0 bases removed from V and 6 bases from J, the gap between germline ends came to 20 bases. CDR3 length equals 17 residues. Germline V gene lookup returns CDR1 MNHNY and CDR2 SVGAGI (reference sequence). These data also formed part of another study, on T cells of mothers and their children.

This chain connects TRBV6-6 to TRBJ1-2, with D tentatively TRBD1 (5 bases). What was sequenced was blood. The receptor was derived from a boy between 2 and 10 years old in good health. CDR3 nucleotide sequence: TGTGCCAGCAGTTACTCTTTCAGAGACAGCCCACTGCATGGCTACACCTTC. Protein product: CASSYSFRDSPLHGYTF.